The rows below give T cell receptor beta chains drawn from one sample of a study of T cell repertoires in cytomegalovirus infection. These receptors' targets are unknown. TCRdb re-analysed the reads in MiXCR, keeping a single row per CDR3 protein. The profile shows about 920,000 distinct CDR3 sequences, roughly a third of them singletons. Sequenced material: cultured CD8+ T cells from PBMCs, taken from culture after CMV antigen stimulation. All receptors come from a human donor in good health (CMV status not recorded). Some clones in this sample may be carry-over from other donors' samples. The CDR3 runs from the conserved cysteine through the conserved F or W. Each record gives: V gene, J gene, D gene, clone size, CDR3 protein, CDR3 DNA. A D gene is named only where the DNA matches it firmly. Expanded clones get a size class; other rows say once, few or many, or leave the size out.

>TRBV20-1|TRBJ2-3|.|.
CSASPNREGTDTQYF
TGCAGTGCTAGCCCTAACAGGGAAGGCACAGATACGCAGTATTTT
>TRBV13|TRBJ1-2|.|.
CATPASAGRYGYTF
TGTGCCACCCCAGCTTCGGCAGGTCGCTATGGCTACACCTTC
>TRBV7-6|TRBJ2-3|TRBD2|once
CASSVAGADTQYF
TGTGCCAGCAGCGTAGCGGGAGCAGATACGCAGTATTTT
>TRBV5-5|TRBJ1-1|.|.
CASSASLAGAFF
TGTGCCAGCAGCGCCAGCCTCGCTGGAGCTTTCTTT
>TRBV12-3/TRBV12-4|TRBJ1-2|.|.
CASSPRRGPDGYTF
TGTGCCAGCAGTCCCCGTCGTGGGCCCGATGGCTACACCTTC
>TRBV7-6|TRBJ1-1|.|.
CASSLSDPWYTEAFF
TGTGCCAGCAGCTTGTCGGACCCGTGGTATACTGAAGCTTTCTTT
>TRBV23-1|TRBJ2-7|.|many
CASSQTGPRPYEQYF
TGCGCCAGCAGTCAAACCGGGCCAAGACCTTACGAGCAGTACTTC
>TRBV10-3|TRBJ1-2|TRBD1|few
CAIGQANYGYTF
TGTGCCATCGGACAGGCTAACTATGGCTACACCTTC
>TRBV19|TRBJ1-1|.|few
CASSKKKTEAFF
TGTGCCAGTAGTAAGAAGAAGACTGAAGCTTTCTTT
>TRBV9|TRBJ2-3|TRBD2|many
CASSVGLAGATDTQYF
TGTGCCAGCAGCGTAGGACTAGCGGGGGCGACAGATACGCAGTATTTT